A selection of T cell receptor beta chains follows, all from one sample in a study of tumor-infiltrating lymphocytes in primary liver carcinoma. TCRdb re-analysed the multiplex PCR reads in MiXCR, keeping a single row per CDR3 protein. The profile shows some 190,000 distinct CDR3 sequences, about 55% of them singletons. The sample consisted of peripheral blood. These receptors were obtained from a man in his forties or fifties with primary liver carcinoma and hepatitis B virus infection. Each CDR3 is given with its conserved first and last residue. The order of the fields is V gene, clone size, J gene, D gene, CDR3 protein, CDR3 DNA. D genes are given only for firm matches. Not every row has a clone size; where given, it reads once, few, many or a size class.

TRBV11-1	many	TRBJ2-3	TRBD2	CASSSGYRVIAGVSGDTQYF	TGTGCCAGCAGCTCAGGCTACAGGGTCATAGCGGGAGTTTCTGGAGATACGCAGTATTTT
TRBV6-5	few	TRBJ2-7	NA	CASSPFGKAYEQYF	TGTGCCAGCAGTCCCTTCGGGAAAGCCTACGAGCAGTACTTC
TRBV11-2	NA	TRBJ2-1	NA	CASIALRRSSYNEQFF	TGTGCCAGCATCGCGCTTCGGCGGAGCTCCTACAATGAGCAGTTCTTC
TRBV6-5	NA	TRBJ2-5	NA	CASSYRFVLGETQYF	TGTGCCAGCAGTTACCGGTTTGTCTTAGGGGAGACCCAGTACTTC
TRBV6-5	NA	TRBJ2-7	TRBD2	CASSSGTSGPEQYF	TGTGCCAGCAGTTCCGGGACTAGCGGACCAGAGCAGTACTTC
TRBV30	NA	TRBJ2-1	NA	CAWSVQGGDNEQFF	TGTGCCTGGAGTGTTCAGGGGGGAGACAATGAGCAGTTCTTC
TRBV29-1	many	TRBJ2-5	NA	CSVDQGGVETQYF	TGCAGCGTAGACCAGGGTGGGGTGGAGACCCAGTACTTC
TRBV11-2	once	TRBJ2-7	NA	CASNPWWQGYGQYF	TGTGCCAGCAACCCTTGGTGGCAGGGCTACGGGCAGTACTTC
TRBV11-3	NA	TRBJ2-2	TRBD2	CTSSLSGTSVTGELFF	TGTACCAGCAGCTTATCCGGGACTAGCGTCACGGGGGAGCTGTTTTTT
TRBV5-6	NA	TRBJ2-2	NA	CATSLALKNTGELFF	TGTGCCACCAGCTTGGCGCTGAAGAACACCGGGGAGCTGTTTTTT
TRBV11-1	many	TRBJ2-3	NA	CASRGQAISKTRTSGPDTQYF	TGTGCCAGCAGGGGACAGGCGATCTCTAAGACCCGGACTAGTGGCCCAGATACGCAGTATTTT
TRBV7-8	NA	TRBJ2-3	TRBD1	CASSGSGTAEADTQYF	TGTGCCAGCAGCGGCTCCGGGACAGCTGAAGCAGATACGCAGTATTTT
TRBV29-1	NA	TRBJ2-3	TRBD1	CSVKGQYTDTQYF	TGCAGCGTTAAGGGACAGTACACAGATACGCAGTATTTT
TRBV6-5	NA	TRBJ2-1	NA	CASSYYMLLNEQFF	TGTGCCAGCAGTTACTATATGTTATTGAATGAGCAGTTCTTC
TRBV11-2	NA	TRBJ2-2	NA	CTRRAPGQTNTGELFF	TGTACCAGGAGAGCCCCGGGACAAACAAACACCGGGGAGCTGTTTTTT
TRBV6-6	NA	TRBJ2-7	TRBD2	CVSSYALACGEQYF	TGTGTCAGCAGTTATGCACTAGCGTGTGGTGAGCAGTACTTC
TRBV28	NA	TRBJ2-2	NA	CASSPGAFTGELFF	TGTGCCAGCAGTCCAGGGGCCTTCACGGGGGAGCTGTTTTTT
TRBV30	NA	TRBJ1-2	NA	CAWSPGLYGYTF	TGTGCCTGGAGTCCCGGTTTGTATGGCTACACCTTC
TRBV12-3/TRBV12-4	once	TRBJ2-1	TRBD1	CASSWGDRGRERFF	TGTGCCAGCAGTTGGGGGGACAGGGGGAGAGAGCGCTTCTTC
TRBV11-2	NA	TRBJ2-1	NA	CASRLALSSYNGQFF	TGTGCCAGCAGATTGGCGTTGAGCTCCTACAATGGGCAGTTCTTC
TRBV5-4	once	TRBJ2-5	NA	CASSLNGDGQETQYF	TGTGCCAGCAGCTTGAACGGGGACGGCCAAGAGACTCAGTACTTC
TRBV6-5	NA	TRBJ2-1	NA	CASTPTSLGNEQFF	TGTGCCAGCACCCCGACTAGTCTGGGCAATGAGCAGTTCTTC
TRBV6-5	NA	TRBJ1-1	NA	CTSSYSKGRGSAFF	TGTACCAGCAGTTACTCGAAAGGCAGGGGTTCGGCTTTCTTT
TRBV6-5	NA	TRBJ1-1	NA	CASTPYEGTTEAFF	TGTGCCAGCACCCCATATGAGGGGACCACTGAAGCTTTCTTT
TRBV13	NA	TRBJ2-1	TRBD2	CASSLGGGGRAYNEQFF	TGTGCCAGCAGCTTAGGCGGGGGCGGGAGGGCCTACAATGAGCAGTTCTTC
TRBV12-5	NA	TRBJ2-3	NA	CASGLSIDTQYF	TGTGCTAGTGGTTTGAGCATAGATACGCAGTATTTT
TRBV4-1	NA	TRBJ2-1	TRBD2	CASSQGSAGEYEQFF	TGCGCCAGCAGCCAAGGGTCAGCGGGAGAGTATGAGCAGTTCTTC
TRBV29-1	many	TRBJ1-4	TRBD1	CSAGTDNEKLFF	TGCAGCGCCGGGACAGACAATGAAAAACTGTTTTTT
TRBV29-1	many	TRBJ2-3	NA	CSVQDGSGTDTQYF	TGCAGCGTCCAGGACGGGTCTGGCACAGATACGCAGTATTTT
TRBV29-1	many	TRBJ2-3	NA	CSEIGTGDTQYF	TGCAGCGAGATTGGGACTGGAGATACGCAGTATTTT
TRBV11-2	NA	TRBJ1-2	NA	CASSFYSQVGGYGYTF	TGCGCCAGCAGCTTCTATTCCCAAGTGGGGGGCTATGGCTACACCTTC
TRBV6-1	NA	TRBJ1-5	NA	CASSGPGRAGPQPQHF	TGTGCCAGTAGTGGTCCAGGGAGGGCTGGGCCTCAGCCCCAGCATTTT
TRBV7-8	few	TRBJ2-5	TRBD2	CASSISGATETQYF	TGTGCCAGCAGCATTAGCGGGGCCACTGAGACCCAGTACTTC
TRBV5-6	NA	TRBJ2-7	NA	CASNPRNSYEQYF	TGTGCCAGCAACCCGAGGAACTCCTACGAGCAGTACTTC
TRBV11-2	NA	TRBJ2-1	NA	CTSSSLGAGSSYNERFF	TGTACCAGCAGCTCTCTGGGGGCGGGAAGCTCCTACAATGAGCGGTTCTTC